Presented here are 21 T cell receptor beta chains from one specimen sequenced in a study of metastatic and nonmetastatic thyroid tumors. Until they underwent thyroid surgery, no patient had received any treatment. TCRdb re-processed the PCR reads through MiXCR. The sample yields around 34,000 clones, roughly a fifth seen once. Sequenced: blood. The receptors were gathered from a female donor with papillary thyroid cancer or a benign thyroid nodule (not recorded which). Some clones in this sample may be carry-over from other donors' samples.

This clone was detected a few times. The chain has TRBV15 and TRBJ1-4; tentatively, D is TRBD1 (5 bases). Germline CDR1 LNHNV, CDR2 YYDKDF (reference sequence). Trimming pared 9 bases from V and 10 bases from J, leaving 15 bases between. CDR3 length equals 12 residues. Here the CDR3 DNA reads TGTGCCACGGGACCCCTTGGAGGAAAACTGTTTTTT. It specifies CATGPLGGKLFF.

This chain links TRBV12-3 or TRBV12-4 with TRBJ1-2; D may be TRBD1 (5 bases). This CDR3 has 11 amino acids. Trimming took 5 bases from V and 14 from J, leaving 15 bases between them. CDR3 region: CASSPGTAYTF. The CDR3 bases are TGTGCCAGCAGTCCGGGGACGGCCTATACCTTC.

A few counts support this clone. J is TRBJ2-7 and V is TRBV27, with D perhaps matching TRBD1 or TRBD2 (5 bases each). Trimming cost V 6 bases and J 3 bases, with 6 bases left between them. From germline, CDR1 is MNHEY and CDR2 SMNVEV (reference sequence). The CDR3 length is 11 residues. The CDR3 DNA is TGTGCCAGCAGGAGGGGCTACGAGCAGTACTTC. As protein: CASRRGYEQYF.

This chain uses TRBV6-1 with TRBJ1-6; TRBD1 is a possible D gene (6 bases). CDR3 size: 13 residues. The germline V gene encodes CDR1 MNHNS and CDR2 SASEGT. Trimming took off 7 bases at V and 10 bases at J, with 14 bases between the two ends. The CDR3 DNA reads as TGTGCCAGCATTTTACAGGGTAACTCACCCCTCCACTTT. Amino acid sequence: CASILQGNSPLHF.

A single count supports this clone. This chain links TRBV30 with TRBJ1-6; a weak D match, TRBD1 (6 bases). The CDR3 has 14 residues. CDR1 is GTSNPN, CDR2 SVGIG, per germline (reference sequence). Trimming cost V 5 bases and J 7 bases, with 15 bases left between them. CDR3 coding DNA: TGTGCCTGGGTCTCGGGGGCTAAGAATTCACCCCTCCACTTT. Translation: CAWVSGAKNSPLHF.

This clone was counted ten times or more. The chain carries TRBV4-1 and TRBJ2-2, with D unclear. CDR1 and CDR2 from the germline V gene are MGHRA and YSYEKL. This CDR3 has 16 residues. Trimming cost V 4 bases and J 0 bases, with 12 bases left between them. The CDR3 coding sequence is TGCGCCAGCAGCCTGGGAAAGCGCACGAACACCGGGGAGCTGTTTTTT. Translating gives CASSLGKRTNTGELFF.

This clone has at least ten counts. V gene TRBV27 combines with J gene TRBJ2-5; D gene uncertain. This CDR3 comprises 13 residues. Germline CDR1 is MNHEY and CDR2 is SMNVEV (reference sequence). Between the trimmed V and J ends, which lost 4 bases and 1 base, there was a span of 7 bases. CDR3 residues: CASSYRSQETQYF. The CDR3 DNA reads TGTGCCAGCAGTTACCGATCCCAAGAGACCCAGTACTTC.

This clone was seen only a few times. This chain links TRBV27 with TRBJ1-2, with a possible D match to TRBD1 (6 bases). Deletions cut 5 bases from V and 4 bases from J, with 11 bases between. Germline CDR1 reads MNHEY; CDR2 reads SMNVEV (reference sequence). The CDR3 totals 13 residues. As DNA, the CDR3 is TGTGCCAGCAGTGACAGGAGGCCCTATGGCTACACCTTC. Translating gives CASSDRRPYGYTF.

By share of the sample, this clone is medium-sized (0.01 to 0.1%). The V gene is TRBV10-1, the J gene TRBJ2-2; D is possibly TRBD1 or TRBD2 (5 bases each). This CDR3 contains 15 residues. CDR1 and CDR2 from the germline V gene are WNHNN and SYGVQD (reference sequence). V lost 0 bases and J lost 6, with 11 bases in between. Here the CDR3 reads CASSESGVASGELFF. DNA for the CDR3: TGCGCCAGCAGTGAGTCGGGGGTAGCTTCCGGGGAGCTGTTTTTT.

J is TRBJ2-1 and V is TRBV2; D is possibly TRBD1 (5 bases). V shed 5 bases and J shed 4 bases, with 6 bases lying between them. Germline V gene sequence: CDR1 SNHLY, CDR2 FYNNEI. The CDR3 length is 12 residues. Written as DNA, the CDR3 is TGTGCCAGCAGTCGACAGTACAATGAGCAGTTCTTC. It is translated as CASSRQYNEQFF.

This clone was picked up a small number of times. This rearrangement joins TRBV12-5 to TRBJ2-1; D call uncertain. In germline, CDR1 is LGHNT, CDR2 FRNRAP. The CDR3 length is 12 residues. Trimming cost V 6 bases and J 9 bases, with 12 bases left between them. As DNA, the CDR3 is TGTGCTAGTGGCCACTCATTGGCTGAGCAGTTCTTC. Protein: CASGHSLAEQFF.

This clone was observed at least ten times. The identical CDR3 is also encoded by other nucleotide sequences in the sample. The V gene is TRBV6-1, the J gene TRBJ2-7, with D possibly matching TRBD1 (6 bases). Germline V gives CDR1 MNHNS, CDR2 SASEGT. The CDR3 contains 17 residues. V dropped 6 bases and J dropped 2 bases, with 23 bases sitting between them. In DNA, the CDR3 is TGTGCCAGCAGGCTACAACACGAGTCCAGGGGAACCTACGAGCAGTACTTC. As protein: CASRLQHESRGTYEQYF.

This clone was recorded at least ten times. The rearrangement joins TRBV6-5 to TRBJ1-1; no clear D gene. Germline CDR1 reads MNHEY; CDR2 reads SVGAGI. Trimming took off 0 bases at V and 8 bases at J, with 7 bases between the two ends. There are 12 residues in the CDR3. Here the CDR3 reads CASSYSGGEAFF. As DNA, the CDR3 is TGTGCCAGCAGTTACTCGGGTGGGGAAGCTTTCTTT.

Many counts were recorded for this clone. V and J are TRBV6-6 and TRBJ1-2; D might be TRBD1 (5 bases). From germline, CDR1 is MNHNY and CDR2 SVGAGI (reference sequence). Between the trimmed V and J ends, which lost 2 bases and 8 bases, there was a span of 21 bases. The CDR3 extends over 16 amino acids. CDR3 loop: CASSYGPGLLPKGYTF. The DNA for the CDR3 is TGTGCCAGCAGTTACGGGCCGGGACTCCTCCCCAAAGGCTACACCTTC.

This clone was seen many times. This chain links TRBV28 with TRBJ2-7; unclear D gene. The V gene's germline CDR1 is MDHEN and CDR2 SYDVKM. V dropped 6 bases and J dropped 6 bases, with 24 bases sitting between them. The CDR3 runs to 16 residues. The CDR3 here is CASSSEPELTAAEQYF. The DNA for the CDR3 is TGTGCCAGCAGCTCCGAACCGGAACTAACGGCGGCCGAGCAGTACTTC.

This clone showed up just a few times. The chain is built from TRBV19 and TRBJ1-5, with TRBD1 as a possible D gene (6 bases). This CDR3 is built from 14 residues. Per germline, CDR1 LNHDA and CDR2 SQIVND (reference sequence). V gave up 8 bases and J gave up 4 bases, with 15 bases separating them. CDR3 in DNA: TGTGCCAGTGGTCACGGGGGGCTTAATCAGCCCCAGCATTTT. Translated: CASGHGGLNQPQHF. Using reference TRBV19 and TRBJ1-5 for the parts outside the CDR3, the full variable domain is DGGITQSPKYLFRKEGQNVTLSCEQNLNHDAMYWYRQDPGQGLRLIYYSQIVNDFQKGDIAEGYSVSREKKESFPLTVTSAQKNPTAFYLCASGHGGLNQPQHFGDGTRLSIL.

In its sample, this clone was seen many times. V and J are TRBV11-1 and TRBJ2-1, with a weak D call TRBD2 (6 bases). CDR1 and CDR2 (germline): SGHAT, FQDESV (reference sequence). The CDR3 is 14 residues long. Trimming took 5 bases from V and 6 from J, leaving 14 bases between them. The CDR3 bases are TGTGCCAGCAGCCGTGGGGGGAATCGCAATGAGCAGTTCTTC. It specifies CASSRGGNRNEQFF.

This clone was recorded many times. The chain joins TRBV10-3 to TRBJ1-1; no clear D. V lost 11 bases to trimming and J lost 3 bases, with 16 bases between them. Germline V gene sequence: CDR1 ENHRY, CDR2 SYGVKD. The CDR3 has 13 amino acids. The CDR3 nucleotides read TGTGCCGCCCGGACCGTAGGAGACACTGAAGCTTTCTTT. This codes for CAARTVGDTEAFF.

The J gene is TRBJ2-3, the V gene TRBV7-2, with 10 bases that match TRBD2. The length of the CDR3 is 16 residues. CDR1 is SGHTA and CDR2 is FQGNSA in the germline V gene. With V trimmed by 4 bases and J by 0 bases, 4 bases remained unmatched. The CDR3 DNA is TGTGCCAGCAGCTCGACGGGACTAGCGAGCACAGATACGCAGTATTTT. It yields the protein CASSSTGLASTDTQYF.

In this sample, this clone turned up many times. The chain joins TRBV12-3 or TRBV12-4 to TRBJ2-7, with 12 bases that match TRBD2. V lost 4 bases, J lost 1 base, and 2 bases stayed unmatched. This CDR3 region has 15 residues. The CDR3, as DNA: TGTGCCAGCAGTTCACTAGCGGGAGGTTCCTACGAGCAGTACTTC. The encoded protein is CASSSLAGGSYEQYF.

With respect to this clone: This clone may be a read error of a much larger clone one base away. The CDR3 coding sequence is TGCGCCAGCAGCTTGGGACAGCGACCGGGCTACACCTTC. Translation gives CASSLGQRPGYTF. The chain joins TRBV5-1 to TRBJ1-2; weak D call: TRBD1 (5 bases). Germline V gene sequence: CDR1 SGHRS, CDR2 YFSETQ. This CDR3 is built from 13 residues. The V gene lost 0 bases and the J gene lost 8 bases, with 11 bases spanning the gap. Using reference TRBV5-1 and TRBJ1-2 for the parts outside the CDR3, the full variable domain is KAGVTQTPRYLIKTRGQQVTLSCSPISGHRSVSWYQQTPGQGLQFLFEYFSETQRNKGNFPGRFSGRQFSNSRSEMNVSTLELGDSALYLCASSLGQRPGYTFGSGTRLTVV.